These 31 T cell receptor beta chains were all obtained from the same sample, sequenced in a study of control samples from healthy donors and cancer patients. Clones were read by immunoSEQ multiplex PCR, and TCRdb kept only the in-frame ones, dropping some. The sample gives around 41,000 clones, 65% to 85% of which show up once; 20% to 25% is in the top ten. The sample taken for sequencing was PBMCs. The source of these receptors is a woman aged 55-70 years with lung cancer.

This clone was detected once. This rearrangement joins TRBV6-5 to TRBJ2-3, with D uncertain. Germline V gene sequence: CDR1 MNHEY, CDR2 SVGAGI. Trimming pared 10 bases from V and 4 bases from J, leaving 15 bases between. The CDR3 totals 13 residues. The CDR3 sequence is CATGPLRADTQYF. CDR3 bases: TGTGCCACCGGTCCCCTAAGGGCAGATACGCAGTATTTT.

The chain uses TRBV6-2 or TRBV6-3 and TRBJ1-1, with no clear D. CDR3 size: 17 residues. V gave up 4 bases and J gave up 0 bases, with 18 bases separating them. In germline, CDR1 is MNHEY, CDR2 SVGEGT. CDR3 in DNA: TGTGCCAGCAGTTCCTACCCCCCGGCAGGTGTGAACACTGAAGCTTTCTTT. Amino acids: CASSSYPPAGVNTEAFF.

This clone was seen more than once but under ten times. The V and J genes are TRBV12-5 and TRBJ2-7, with no clear D. CDR1 and CDR2 from the germline V gene are LGHNT and FRNRAP. The CDR3 is made up of 14 amino acids. Trimming stripped 3 bases from V and 0 bases from J, with 9 bases between. In DNA, the CDR3 is TGTGCTAGTGGTTTATTAAGTAACTCCTACGAGCAGTACTTC. Its protein is CASGLLSNSYEQYF.

The CDR3 protein is CASSQGAGLNEQFF. CDR3 DNA sequence: TGCGCCAGCAGCCAGGGGGCAGGCCTCAATGAGCAGTTCTTC. The chain couples TRBV5-1 to TRBJ2-1, with TRBD1 matching over 8 bases. CDR1 and CDR2 from the germline V gene are SGHRS and YFSETQ. The length of the CDR3 is 14 residues. With 4 bases clipped from V and 6 bases from J, the junction kept 6 bases outside the gene matches.

The CDR3 DNA sequence: TGTGCCACCAGTGATTTGGCTGGCCCTTCTTACTTC. It yields the protein CATSDLAGPSYF. This chain uses TRBV24-1 with TRBJ2-5, with D unresolved. Germline values: CDR1 KGHDR, CDR2 SFDVKD. This CDR3 has 12 residues. Trimming took 0 bases from V and 14 from J, leaving 12 bases between them.

This chain connects TRBV4-1 to TRBJ1-3; D uncertain. This CDR3 comprises 15 residues. Trimming took 0 bases from V and 0 from J, leaving 6 bases between them. The V gene's germline CDR1 is MGHRA and CDR2 YSYEKL. The CDR3 DNA reads as TGCGCCAGCAGCCAAGACCCGCTCTCTGGAAACACCATATATTTT. As protein: CASSQDPLSGNTIYF.

By its share, this clone is medium-sized. This chain joins TRBV3-1 (or the pseudogene TRBV3-2) and TRBJ1-1; 7 nucleotides line up with TRBD1. Germline loops: CDR1 LGHDT, CDR2 YNNKEL (reference sequence). V shed 4 bases, J shed 5 bases, and the junction held 4 bases outside the gene matches. This CDR3 comprises 13 residues. CDR3 loop: CASSRLQGTEAFF. In nucleotides, the CDR3 is TGTGCCAGCAGCCGCCTACAGGGGACTGAAGCTTTCTTT.

The chain couples TRBV2 to TRBJ1-2; D is possibly TRBD1 (5 bases). Germline V gene data show CDR1 as SNHLY and CDR2 as FYNNEI. The V gene lost 7 bases and the J gene lost 7 bases, with 19 bases spanning the gap. The CDR3 has 14 amino acids. The CDR3 here is CASTLDGTRGGYTF. The CDR3 DNA sequence: TGTGCCAGCACCTTGGACGGGACCCGGGGTGGCTACACCTTC.

The rearrangement uses TRBV7-9 and TRBJ1-5, with D unresolved. Per germline, CDR1 SEHNR and CDR2 FQNEAQ (reference sequence). This CDR3 has 13 amino acids. V lost 1 base to trimming and J lost 9 bases, with 10 bases between them. The CDR3 DNA is TGTGCCAGCAGCTTAGATGGTAGGACGCCCCAGCATTTT. This codes for CASSLDGRTPQHF. Full variable domain (outside the CDR3, taken from reference TRBV7-9 and TRBJ1-5): DTGVSQNPRHKITKRGQNVTFRCDPISEHNRLYWYRQTLGQGPEFLTYFQNEAQLEKSRLLSDRFSAERPKGSFSTLEIQRTEQGDSAMYLCASSLDGRTPQHFGDGTRLSIL.

Here the CDR3 reads CASSQERPTPNTEAFF. CDR3 coding DNA: TGTGCCAGCAGCCAAGAACGACCGACCCCGAACACTGAAGCTTTCTTT. The rearrangement links TRBV14 to TRBJ1-1; D not certain. Germline loops: CDR1 SGHDN, CDR2 FVKESK. The CDR3 runs to 16 residues. Trimming shortened V by 0 bases and J by 1 base, and 12 bases separated the two germline ends. Full variable domain (remainder filled in from reference TRBV14 and TRBJ1-1): EAGVTQFPSHSVIEKGQTVTLRCDPISGHDNLYWYRRVMGKEIKFLLHFVKESKQDESGMPNNRFLAERTGGTYSTLKVQPAELEDSGVYFCASSQERPTPNTEAFFGQGTRLTVV.

This chain connects TRBV2 to TRBJ2-3, with a weak D call TRBD2 (5 bases). V was cut by 8 bases and J by 6 bases, with 15 bases left in between. CDR1 and CDR2 (germline): SNHLY, FYNNEI. The CDR3 covers 13 residues. CDR3 protein: CASLSRVPDTQYF. DNA for the CDR3: TGTGCCAGCTTATCGAGGGTCCCGGATACGCAGTATTTT.

This chain uses TRBV27 with TRBJ1-5, with D hard to call. Trimming left V 3 bases short and J 4 bases short, with 10 bases between. In germline, CDR1 is MNHEY, CDR2 SMNVEV (reference sequence). The CDR3 spans 14 residues. This CDR3 reads CASSLKGRNQPQHF. The CDR3 DNA reads as TGTGCCAGCAGTTTGAAAGGGAGGAATCAGCCCCAGCATTTT.

V gene TRBV15 combines with J gene TRBJ2-1; tentative D call: TRBD1 (6 bases). Germline V gives CDR1 LNHNV, CDR2 YYDKDF (reference sequence). V dropped 7 bases and J dropped 8 bases, with 15 bases sitting between them. The CDR3 length is 13 residues. The DNA of the CDR3 is TGTGCCACCACCAACCACGGACAGTATGAGCAGTTCTTC. Amino acid sequence: CATTNHGQYEQFF.

The chain has TRBV30 and TRBJ2-7; no definite D call. V shed 0 bases and J shed 0 bases, with 12 bases lying between them. Germline values: CDR1 GTSNPN, CDR2 SVGIG (reference sequence). The CDR3 covers 15 residues. CDR3: CAWSVEAGSSYEQYF. The DNA for the CDR3 is TGTGCCTGGAGTGTGGAAGCCGGAAGCTCCTACGAGCAGTACTTC. The full variable domain, with the rest looked up from reference TRBV30 and TRBJ2-7, is SQTIHQWPATLVQPVGSPLSLECTVEGTSNPNLYWYRQAAGRGLQLLFYSVGIGQISSEVPQNLSASRPQDRQFILSSKKLLLSDSGFYLCAWSVEAGSSYEQYFGPGTRLTVT.

As DNA, the CDR3 is TGTGCCACCAGCAGAGAAATGGGTCAGACCTACGAGCAGTACTTC. It specifies CATSREMGQTYEQYF. The J gene is TRBJ2-7, the V gene TRBV15; D uncertain. V lost 0 bases and J 2 bases, leaving 11 bases between the germline ends. Germline V CDR1 and CDR2: LNHNV, YYDKDF (reference sequence). This CDR3 is built from 15 residues. Filled out from reference TRBV15 and TRBJ2-7, the complete variable domain reads DAMVIQNPRYQVTQFGKPVTLSCSQTLNHNVMYWYQQKSSQAPKLLFHYYDKDFNNEADTPDNFQSRRPNTSFCFLDIRSPGLGDTAMYLCATSREMGQTYEQYFGPGTRLTVT.

This sequence joins TRBV19 and TRBJ1-5, with D hard to call. This CDR3 is 13 amino acids long. The germline CDR1 and CDR2 sequences are LNHDA and SQIVND (reference sequence). V was shortened by 1 base and J by 7 bases, with 8 bases between the two germline ends. CDR3 in amino acids: CASSIAEEQPQHF. The CDR3 region has the DNA TGTGCCAGTAGTATAGCGGAGGAGCAGCCCCAGCATTTT.

This clone showed up just a few times. The J gene is TRBJ1-5, the V gene TRBV6-5, with D perhaps TRBD1 (5 bases). Germline CDR1 is MNHEY and CDR2 is SVGAGI. This CDR3 region has 12 residues. V was clipped by 8 bases and J by 7 bases, with 12 bases between them. CDR3 sequence: CASHEGTQPQHF. CDR3 coding DNA: TGTGCCAGCCATGAGGGGACGCAGCCCCAGCATTTT.

This CDR3 reads CASSSGDEQYF. Here the CDR3 DNA reads TGTGCCAGCAGCTCCGGGGACGAGCAGTACTTC. The chain employs TRBV11-2 and TRBJ2-7, with D possibly TRBD2 on 5 matching bases. Per germline, CDR1 SGHAT and CDR2 FQNNGV. The CDR3 contains 11 residues. The germline V and J ends were trimmed by 4 bases and 5 bases, with 6 bases remaining between them.

The chain links TRBV18 to TRBJ1-1; possibly TRBD1 for D (5 bases). Trimming removed 3 bases at V and 4 bases at J, with 18 bases between. The CDR3 extends over 16 amino acids. The germline gives CDR1 KGHSH, CDR2 LQKENI. This CDR3 is CASSPPSGGYGTEAFF. CDR3 coding DNA: TGTGCCAGCTCACCCCCCTCTGGGGGATACGGCACTGAAGCTTTCTTT.

The chain employs TRBV7-2 and TRBJ2-5; D unresolved. This CDR3 has 13 residues. Germline CDR1 SGHTA, CDR2 FQGNSA. The germline V and J ends were trimmed by 4 bases and 3 bases, with 9 bases remaining between them. The CDR3 loop reads CASSYFLEETQYF. Here the CDR3 DNA reads TGTGCCAGCAGCTATTTTTTGGAAGAGACCCAGTACTTC.

V is TRBV5-6 and J is TRBJ2-1; 13 bases match TRBD2. The CDR3 consists of 16 residues. V lost 0 bases, J lost 6 bases, and 3 bases stayed unmatched. Germline V lookup: CDR1 SGHDT, CDR2 YYEEEE. The CDR3 region is CASSLVTSGGTNEQFF. The CDR3 DNA reads as TGTGCCAGCAGCTTGGTGACTAGCGGGGGGACCAATGAGCAGTTCTTC.

J is TRBJ1-2 and V is TRBV12-3 or TRBV12-4, with D possibly being TRBD1 (5 bases). Trimming stripped 4 bases from V and 6 bases from J, with 6 bases between. The CDR3 runs 11 residues. CDR3 sequence reads: CASSWGDGYTF. The CDR3 nucleotides read TGTGCCAGCAGTTGGGGCGATGGCTACACCTTC.

This chain links TRBV29-1 with TRBJ2-1, with 9 bases aligning to TRBD2. The CDR3 has 15 amino acids. V shed 0 bases, J shed 7 bases, and the junction held 7 bases outside the gene matches. Germline assignment: CDR1 SQVTM and CDR2 ANQGSEA. The CDR3 nucleotides are TGCAGCGTTGAAGATCCGGGACTAGCAGGAAATGAGCAGTTCTTC. Translation gives CSVEDPGLAGNEQFF.

The J gene is TRBJ2-7, the V gene TRBV19; the D is unclear. The ends were cut back, 2 bases at V and 7 bases at J, with 15 bases in the middle. Germline V CDR1 and CDR2: LNHDA, SQIVND (reference sequence). The CDR3 totals 14 residues. The CDR3 region is CASSIMGILGEQYF. In nucleotides, the CDR3 is TGTGCCAGTAGTATAATGGGGATATTGGGGGAGCAGTACTTC.

The V call is TRBV2, the J call TRBJ1-5; the D is unclear. Trimming shortened V by 7 bases and J by 0 bases, and 7 bases separated the two germline ends. The CDR3 is made up of 13 amino acids. Germline values: CDR1 SNHLY, CDR2 FYNNEI. The CDR3 loop reads CASTSYSNQPQHF. As DNA, the CDR3 is TGTGCCAGCACCAGTTATAGCAATCAGCCCCAGCATTTT.

The V and J genes are TRBV15 and TRBJ1-1, with D unresolved. The germline gives CDR1 LNHNV, CDR2 YYDKDF (reference sequence). Trimming shortened V by 4 bases and J by 1 base, and 7 bases separated the two germline ends. The CDR3 length is 13 residues. CDR3 sequence (DNA): TGTGCCACCAGCATTGTAGAGAACACTGAAGCTTTCTTT. It translates to CATSIVENTEAFF.

This sequence joins TRBV28 and TRBJ1-2; D perhaps matches TRBD1 (6 bases). Germline CDR1 reads MDHEN; CDR2 reads SYDVKM. CDR3 length: 13 amino acids. Trimming cost V 6 bases and J 5 bases, with 13 bases left between them. The DNA of the CDR3 is TGTGCCAGCAGGGTCACAGGGAATTATGGCTACACCTTC. Its translation: CASRVTGNYGYTF.

The chain joins TRBV30 to TRBJ2-1; 12 bases match TRBD2. The ends lost 1 base at V and 6 bases at J; junction bases unmatched: 4. CDR3 length: 15 residues. In germline, CDR1 is GTSNPN, CDR2 SVGIG (reference sequence). CDR3 nucleotide sequence: TGTGCCTGGAGTGCACTAGCGGGAGGAAGCAATGAGCAGTTCTTC. As protein: CAWSALAGGSNEQFF.

The V gene is TRBV7-2, the J gene TRBJ2-6; 13 bases agree with TRBD2. CDR3 size: 18 residues. V was clipped by 5 bases and J by 1 base; unmatched bases: 5. From germline, CDR1 is SGHTA and CDR2 FQGNSA. The DNA for the CDR3 is TGTGCCAGCAGCCCCCCGGGACTAGCGGGATCTGGGGCCAACGTCCTGACTTTC. Its protein product is CASSPPGLAGSGANVLTF.

This clone was seen more than once but under ten times. Here the CDR3 reads CALDGGIDGYTF. The CDR3, as DNA: TGTGCCCTCGACGGGGGTATAGATGGCTACACCTTC. V gene TRBV6-5 combines with J gene TRBJ1-2; TRBD1 is a possible D gene (5 bases). Germline V lookup: CDR1 MNHEY, CDR2 SVGAGI. V gave up 11 bases and J gave up 6 bases, with 16 bases separating them. The length of the CDR3 is 12 residues.

As for this clone: The same CDR3 arises from other DNA sequences in this sample as well. This sequence joins TRBV9 and TRBJ1-6; D unclear. This CDR3 is 15 amino acids long. Germline V CDR1 and CDR2: SGDLS, YYNGEE. V was pared by 0 bases and J by 4 bases, with 8 bases between. This CDR3 reads CASSVGQAYNSPLHF. DNA of the CDR3: TGTGCCAGCAGCGTAGGGCAGGCTTATAATTCACCCCTCCACTTT.